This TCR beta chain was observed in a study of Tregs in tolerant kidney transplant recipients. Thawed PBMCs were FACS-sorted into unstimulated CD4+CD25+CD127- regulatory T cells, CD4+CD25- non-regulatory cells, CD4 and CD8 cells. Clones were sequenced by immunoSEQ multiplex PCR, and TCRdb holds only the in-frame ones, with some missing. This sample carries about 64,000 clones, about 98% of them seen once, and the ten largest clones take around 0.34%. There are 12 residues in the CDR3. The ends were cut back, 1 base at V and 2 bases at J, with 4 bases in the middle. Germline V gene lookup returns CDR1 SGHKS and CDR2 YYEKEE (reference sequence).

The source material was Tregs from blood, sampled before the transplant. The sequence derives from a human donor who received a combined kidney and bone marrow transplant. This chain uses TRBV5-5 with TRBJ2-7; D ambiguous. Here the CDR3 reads CASSLSAYEQYF. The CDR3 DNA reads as TGTGCCAGCAGCTTGTCTGCCTACGAGCAGTACTTC.